The sequence of this T cell receptor beta chain was determined in a study of shared T cell receptors in the human thymus. Germline values: CDR1 MDHEN, CDR2 SYDVKM. V gave up 5 bases and J gave up 4 bases; unmatched junction bases: 7. CDR3 length: 15 residues. TCRdb's copy holds only in-frame clones and misses some; the assay was immunoSEQ multiplex PCR. The data show some 700,000 clones, approximately 88% seen once. These data are also associated with another study on human thymus T cells. As reported in that work: All donors were healthy Finnish infants who were undergoing corrective surgery to treat congenital heart defects. The source of the thymus tissue was resections taken during corrective heart surgery. Use of V and J genes seemed skewed within the thymic and blood repertoires. Thymic TCR repertoires of unrelated people reportedly overlapped highly.

Sample: thymocytes. The V and J genes are TRBV28 and TRBJ2-3, with TRBD2 identical over 9 bases. This receptor was identified in a boy in the first two years of life with a congenital heart defect. CDR3 sequence reads: CASSKPGLAPDTQYF. CDR3 sequence (DNA): TGTGCCAGCAGTAAACCGGGACTAGCTCCAGATACGCAGTATTTT.